Detailed here is one TCR beta chain. The target antigen is unknown. CDR1 is DFQATT, CDR2 SNEGSKA, per germline (reference sequence). The CDR3 has 14 amino acids. With V trimmed by 7 bases and J by 4 bases, 9 bases remained unmatched. Via MiXCR, TCRdb re-called the RT-PCR reads, giving one row per CDR3 protein. Altogether approximately 520,000 distinct CDR3 sequences are present, around 25% being singletons, with the ten largest covering around 2%. This specimen belongs to a study of response to subunit inactivated influenza vaccine. Study-wide points: Researchers suggested that each seasonal influenza vaccination recruits few new T cells.

Sample: CD4+ T cells sorted from PBMCs, taken 5 days after vaccination. The chain couples TRBV20-1 to TRBJ2-3, with 9 bases fitting TRBD2. This TCR was sampled from a man between 45 and 60 years old who received an inactivated influenza vaccine. CDR3 in DNA: TGCAGTGTCCCACCGCGGGAGGGCCCAGATACGCAGTATTTT. This codes for CSVPPREGPDTQYF.